This is a list of T cell receptor beta chains from one sample in a study of cytomegalovirus exposure and HLA in healthy donors. Method: immunoSEQ multiplex PCR; TCRdb's copy keeps in-frame clones and lacks some. Here the sample spans 150,000 to 200,000 clones, less than 85% being singletons. The sequencing sample was made of PBMCs. Receptors were obtained from a boy younger than 18 in good health and CMV-seronegative. Both conserved end residues are part of each CDR3. The order of the fields is D gene, J gene, V gene, clone size, CDR3 DNA, CDR3 protein. D genes are given only for firm matches. Size is omitted from some rows. Given values are once, few, many or a class for expanded clones.

-	TRBJ2-7	TRBV11-2	-	TGTGCCAGCAGCTTAACCTTCGTAGCGATTGGCTACGAGCAGTACTTC	CASSLTFVAIGYEQYF
TRBD1	TRBJ1-4	TRBV2	once	TGTGCCAGCAGTCAGGACAGGGAGGGCGGTGAAAAACTGTTTTTT	CASSQDREGGEKLFF
-	TRBJ2-7	TRBV9	-	TGTGCCAGCAGCGTAGCCACAGGCCCCTACGAGCAGTACTTC	CASSVATGPYEQYF
-	TRBJ1-2	TRBV11-2	-	TGTGCCAGCAGCTTAGTCTCCCAGGGAACCTATGGCTACACCTTC	CASSLVSQGTYGYTF
TRBD2	TRBJ2-3	TRBV7-2	-	TGTGCCAGCAGCTTAGCGAGCGGGACTCCCACAGATACGCAGTATTTT	CASSLASGTPTDTQYF
-	TRBJ2-5	TRBV5-1	once	TGCGCCAGCAGCTGGGGGCTGACAGGTCGGGAGACCCAGTACTTC	CASSWGLTGRETQYF
-	TRBJ2-1	TRBV9	-	TGTGCCAGCAGGGGAGCCGGGGGTCGCCCCAATGAGCAGTTCTTC	CASRGAGGRPNEQFF
TRBD1	TRBJ1-1	TRBV19	-	TGTGCCAGTAGTCTGGGACAGCCTGGGACTGAAGCTTTCTTT	CASSLGQPGTEAFF
TRBD1	TRBJ1-1	TRBV6-1	-	TGTGCCAGCATCTGGGGGGGACAGGGTAACACTGAAGCTTTCTTT	CASIWGGQGNTEAFF
TRBD1	TRBJ2-7	TRBV25-1	-	TGTGCCAGCAGTGGAAACAGGGGGAGAAGCTCCTACGAGCAGTACTTC	CASSGNRGRSSYEQYF
TRBD1	TRBJ2-7	TRBV13	-	TGTGCCAGCAGCTCCGACAGGGGGAGCGTGGACGAGCAGTACTTC	CASSSDRGSVDEQYF
-	TRBJ1-5	TRBV30	-	TGTGCCTGGGGAGTCTTTAGCAATCAGCCCCAGCATTTT	CAWGVFSNQPQHF
-	TRBJ2-7	TRBV6-6	-	TGTGCCAGCAGTTACTCGACTTACGAGCAGTACTTC	CASSYSTYEQYF
TRBD2	TRBJ2-3	TRBV5-4	-	TGTGCCAGCAGCTCCGAAACTAGCGGGATTACAGATACGCAGTATTTT	CASSSETSGITDTQYF
TRBD2	TRBJ2-1	TRBV7-3	once	TGTGCCAGCAGCTCCCCAGCGGGGGGGCTCTACAATGAGCAGTTCTTC	CASSSPAGGLYNEQFF
TRBD2	TRBJ2-1	TRBV7-9	-	TGTGCCAGCAGCCGTCGCGGGGGGGCCGAGGACTACCATGAGCAGTTCTTC	CASSRRGGAEDYHEQFF
-	TRBJ1-1	TRBV4-3	-	TGCGCCAGCAGCCGAGAGCGGGGGCTGAACACTGAAGCTTTCTTT	CASSRERGLNTEAFF
TRBD2	TRBJ2-1	TRBV7-8	-	TGTGCCAGCAGCTCAGAGGGACTAGTCTACAATGAGCAGTTCTTC	CASSSEGLVYNEQFF
-	TRBJ2-2	TRBV6-6	-	TGTGCCAGCAGTTACGGCAGGGCGAACGGGGAGCTGTTTTTT	CASSYGRANGELFF
-	TRBJ1-1	TRBV19	few	TGTGCCAGTAGTCCCGCCTCGGACAGCGGTGAAGCTTTCTTT	CASSPASDSGEAFF
-	TRBJ1-2	TRBV30	-	TGTGCCTGGAGTGTTGGAGCGGACTATGGCTACACCTTC	CAWSVGADYGYTF
TRBD2	TRBJ2-1	TRBV6-5	-	TGTGCCAGCAGCCCTGGGACTAGCGGATACAATGAGCAGTTCTTC	CASSPGTSGYNEQFF
TRBD1	TRBJ2-7	TRBV4-1	few	TGTGCCAGCAGCCAAAGTACCGGGACAGGGTCCAACGAGCAGTACTTC	CASSQSTGTGSNEQYF
-	TRBJ1-1	TRBV19	-	TGTGCCAGTAGTCTGGGAGGTAGAGAGAGCACTGAAGCTTTCTTT	CASSLGGRESTEAFF
-	TRBJ2-6	TRBV7-9	-	TGTTCCAGCAGCTCCAGGGTGACCCTGAACTCTGGGGCCAACGTCCTGACTTTC	CSSSSRVTLNSGANVLTF
-	TRBJ1-3	TRBV5-6	-	TGTGCCAGCAGCCTCCGGGACAAACGCTCTGGAAACACCATATATTTT	CASSLRDKRSGNTIYF
-	TRBJ1-1	TRBV2	once	TGTGCCAGTCAGGGAACTGAAGCTTTCTTT	CASQGTEAFF
TRBD1	TRBJ1-2	TRBV6-6	-	TGTGCCAGCAGTTACTCGCGGGACAGGGTCGACTATGGCTACACCTTC	CASSYSRDRVDYGYTF
TRBD2	TRBJ2-1	TRBV11-2	-	TGTGCCAGCAGCCCCCGTTGGGGCGGGGGCTCCTACAATGAGCAGTTCTTC	CASSPRWGGGSYNEQFF
-	TRBJ2-3	TRBV5-1	-	TGCGCCAGCAGCTTTCGGACTGCCGAGACTAGCACAGATACGCAGTATTTT	CASSFRTAETSTDTQYF
-	TRBJ1-2	TRBV6-1	-	TGTGCCAGCAGGACACACTATGGCTACACCTTC	CASRTHYGYTF
-	TRBJ1-4	TRBV21-1	-	TGTGCCAGCGGGTGCGGGGGTTATGAAAAACTGTTTTTT	CASGCGGYEKLFF
TRBD2	TRBJ2-5	TRBV5-8	-	TGTGCCAGCAGTACCGGGACTAGCGGGAGGGAGACCCAGTACTTC	CASSTGTSGRETQYF
-	TRBJ2-7	TRBV18	-	TGTGCCAGCTCACCACCTCAAGGCGGCGGATCCTACGAGCAGTACTTC	CASSPPQGGGSYEQYF
TRBD1	TRBJ2-2	TRBV4-3	-	TGCGCCAGCAGCCAAGACACTCCCCCAGGGGGCACCGGGGAGCTGTTTTTT	CASSQDTPPGGTGELFF
-	TRBJ1-1	TRBV4-2	-	TGTGCCAGCAGCCAAGGAAACAGGGCCTTCACTGAAGCTTTCTTT	CASSQGNRAFTEAFF
TRBD1	TRBJ1-4	TRBV11-2	once	TGTGCCAGCAGCTCACCGGGACAGGGGATTGAAAAACTGTTTTTT	CASSSPGQGIEKLFF
-	TRBJ2-7	TRBV5-4	-	TGTGCCAGCAGCTTGGGGCAGGATACCTCCTACGAGCAGTACTTC	CASSLGQDTSYEQYF
TRBD2	TRBJ2-1	TRBV2	-	TGTGCCAGCAGGACGACTAGCGGGTTGGGGGGCAATGAGCAGTTCTTC	CASRTTSGLGGNEQFF
-	TRBJ2-5	TRBV7-8	-	TGTGCCAGCAGCTTAGCACGGTACGGCGGGGGCAAAGAGACCCAGTACTTC	CASSLARYGGGKETQYF
-	TRBJ1-2	TRBV9	-	TGTGCCAGCAGCCTCCCAAGGGAGGGTGGTGGCTACACCTTC	CASSLPREGGGYTF
-	TRBJ2-3	TRBV6-1	few	-	CASSVGDGTGVYF
-	TRBJ1-2	TRBV7-6	few	TGTGCCAGCAGCCCAAGGAACCATGGACAACATGGCTACACCTTC	CASSPRNHGQHGYTF
TRBD1	TRBJ1-4	TRBV18	-	TGTGCCAGCTCCTCCGGGACAGGGTTGGAAAAACTGTTTTTT	CASSSGTGLEKLFF
TRBD2	TRBJ2-3	TRBV6-1	-	TGTGCCAGCAGCCCACTAGCGGGGGGCACAGATACGCAGTATTTT	CASSPLAGGTDTQYF
TRBD2	TRBJ2-1	TRBV10-3	-	TGTGCCATCAGTGAATCACTAGCGGCCAACAATGAGCAGTTCTTC	CAISESLAANNEQFF
-	TRBJ2-5	TRBV29-1	-	TGCAGCGTTGAAGGACAAAGTCAAGAGACCCAGTACTTC	CSVEGQSQETQYF
TRBD1	TRBJ1-1	TRBV19	few	TGTGCCAGTAGTATCTCGGGCGAGACAGGGCACACTGAAGCTTTCTTT	CASSISGETGHTEAFF
TRBD2	TRBJ2-2	TRBV5-4	few	TGTGCCAGCAGCGGCGGCGGGAGGTTAACCGGGGAGCTGTTTTTT	CASSGGGRLTGELFF
-	TRBJ1-2	TRBV25-1	-	TGTGCCACCAGGGGAGGAAACTATGGCTACACCTTC	CATRGGNYGYTF
TRBD1	TRBJ1-1	TRBV11-3	-	TGTGCCAGCAGCTTAGCCCCACAGGGGGGGCCTGAAGCTTTCTTT	CASSLAPQGGPEAFF
-	TRBJ2-2	TRBV29-1	-	TGCAGCGTTTTAGGACATGCCGACACCGGGGAGCTGTTTTTT	CSVLGHADTGELFF
-	TRBJ1-5	TRBV4-2	few	TGTGCCAGCAGCCAAGTAGCAGGGAAACAGCCCCAGCATTTT	CASSQVAGKQPQHF
TRBD1	TRBJ1-2	TRBV12-5	-	TGTGCTAGTGGTTTGGTAGACGGAACAGGGGGGTACAACGGCTACACCTTC	CASGLVDGTGGYNGYTF
-	TRBJ2-2	TRBV5-1	-	TGCGCCAGCAGCTCCTCGTCGGGGGGCGGGTTCGGGGAGCTGTTTTTT	CASSSSSGGGFGELFF